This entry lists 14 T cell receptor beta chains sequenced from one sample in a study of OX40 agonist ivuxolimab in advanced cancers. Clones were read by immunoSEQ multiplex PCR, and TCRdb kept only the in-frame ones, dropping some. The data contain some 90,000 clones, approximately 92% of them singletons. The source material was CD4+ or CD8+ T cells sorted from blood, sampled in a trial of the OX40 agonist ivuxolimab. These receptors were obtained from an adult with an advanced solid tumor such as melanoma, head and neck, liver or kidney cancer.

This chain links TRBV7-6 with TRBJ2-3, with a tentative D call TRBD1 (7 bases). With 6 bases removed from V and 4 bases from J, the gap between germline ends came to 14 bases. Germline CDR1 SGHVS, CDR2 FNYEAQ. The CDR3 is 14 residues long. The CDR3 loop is CASSSGGGADTQYF. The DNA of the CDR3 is TGTGCCAGCAGTTCAGGAGGGGGCGCAGATACGCAGTATTTT.

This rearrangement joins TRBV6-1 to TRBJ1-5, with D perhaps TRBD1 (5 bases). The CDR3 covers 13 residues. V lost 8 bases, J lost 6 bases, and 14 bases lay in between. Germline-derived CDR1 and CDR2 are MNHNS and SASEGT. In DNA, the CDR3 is TGTGCCAGCGCCTCAAGCGGGGGTCAGCCCCAGCATTTT. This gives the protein CASASSGGQPQHF.

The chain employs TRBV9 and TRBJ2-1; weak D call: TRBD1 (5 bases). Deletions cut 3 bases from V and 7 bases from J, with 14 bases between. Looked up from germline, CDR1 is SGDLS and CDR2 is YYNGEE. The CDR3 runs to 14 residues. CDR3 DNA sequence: TGTGCCAGCAGCGAATCAGGGTCGTATAATGAGCAGTTCTTC. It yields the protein CASSESGSYNEQFF.

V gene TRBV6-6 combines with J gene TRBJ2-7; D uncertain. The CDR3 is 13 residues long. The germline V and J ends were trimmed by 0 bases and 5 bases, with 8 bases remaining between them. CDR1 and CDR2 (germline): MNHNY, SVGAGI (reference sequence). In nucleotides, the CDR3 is TGTGCCAGCAGTTACTCCCCGGCCGACGAGCAGTACTTC. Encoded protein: CASSYSPADEQYF.

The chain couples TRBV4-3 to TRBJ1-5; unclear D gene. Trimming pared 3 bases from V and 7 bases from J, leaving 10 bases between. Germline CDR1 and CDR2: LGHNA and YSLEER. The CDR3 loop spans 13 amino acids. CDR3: CASSQYTRQPQHF. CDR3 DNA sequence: TGCGCCAGCAGCCAGTATACAAGACAGCCCCAGCATTTT.

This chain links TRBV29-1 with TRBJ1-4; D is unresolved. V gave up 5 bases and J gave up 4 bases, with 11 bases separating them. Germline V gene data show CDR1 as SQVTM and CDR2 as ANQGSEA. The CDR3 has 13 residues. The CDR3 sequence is CSVLLGSNEKLFF. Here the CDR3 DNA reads TGCAGCGTTCTCCTAGGGAGTAATGAAAAACTGTTTTTT. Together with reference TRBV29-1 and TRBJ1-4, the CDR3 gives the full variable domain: SAVISQKPSRDICQRGTSLTIQCQVDSQVTMMFWYRQQPGQSLTLIATANQGSEATYESGFVIDKFPISRPNLTFSTLTVSNMSPEDSSIYLCSVLLGSNEKLFFGSGTQLSVL.

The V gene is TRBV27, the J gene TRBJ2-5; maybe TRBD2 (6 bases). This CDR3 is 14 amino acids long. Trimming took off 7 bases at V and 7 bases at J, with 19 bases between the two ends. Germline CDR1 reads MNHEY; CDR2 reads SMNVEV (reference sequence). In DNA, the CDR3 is TGTGCCAGCATGTCCGGGACCGAAGCGGGGACCCAGTACTTC. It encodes CASMSGTEAGTQYF.

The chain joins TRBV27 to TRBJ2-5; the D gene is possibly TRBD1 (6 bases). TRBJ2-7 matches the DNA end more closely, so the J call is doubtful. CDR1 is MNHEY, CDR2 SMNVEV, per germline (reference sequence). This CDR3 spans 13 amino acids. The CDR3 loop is CASSTGTPTEQYF. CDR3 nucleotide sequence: TGTGCCAGCAGCACCGGGACACCCACCGAGCAGTACTTC.

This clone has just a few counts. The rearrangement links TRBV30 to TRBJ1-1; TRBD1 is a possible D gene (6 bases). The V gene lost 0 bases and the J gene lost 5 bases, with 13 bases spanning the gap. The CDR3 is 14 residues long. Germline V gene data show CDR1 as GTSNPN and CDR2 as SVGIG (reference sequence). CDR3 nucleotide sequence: TGTGCCTGGAGTGTATCATCAAGGGGGACTGAAGCTTTCTTT. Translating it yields CAWSVSSRGTEAFF. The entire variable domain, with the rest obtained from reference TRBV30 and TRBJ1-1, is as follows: SQTIHQWPATLVQPVGSPLSLECTVEGTSNPNLYWYRQAAGRGLQLLFYSVGIGQISSEVPQNLSASRPQDRQFILSSKKLLLSDSGFYLCAWSVSSRGTEAFFGQGTRLTVV.

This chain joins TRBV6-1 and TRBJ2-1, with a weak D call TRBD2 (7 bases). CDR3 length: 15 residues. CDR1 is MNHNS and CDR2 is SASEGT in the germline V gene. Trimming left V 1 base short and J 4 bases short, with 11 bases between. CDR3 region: CASSEDGGAYNEQFF. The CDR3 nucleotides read TGTGCCAGCAGTGAAGATGGGGGGGCGTACAATGAGCAGTTCTTC.

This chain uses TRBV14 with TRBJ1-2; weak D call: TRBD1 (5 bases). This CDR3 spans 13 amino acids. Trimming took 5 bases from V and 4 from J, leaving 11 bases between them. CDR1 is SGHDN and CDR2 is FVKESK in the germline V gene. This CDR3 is CASSYGGGYGYTF. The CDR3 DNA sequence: TGTGCCAGCAGCTACGGGGGAGGCTATGGCTACACCTTC.

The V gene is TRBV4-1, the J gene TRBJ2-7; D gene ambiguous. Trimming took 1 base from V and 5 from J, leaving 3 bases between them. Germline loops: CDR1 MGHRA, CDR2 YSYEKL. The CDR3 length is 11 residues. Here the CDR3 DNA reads TGCGCCAGCAGCCAAGCGGACGAGCAGTACTTC. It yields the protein CASSQADEQYF.

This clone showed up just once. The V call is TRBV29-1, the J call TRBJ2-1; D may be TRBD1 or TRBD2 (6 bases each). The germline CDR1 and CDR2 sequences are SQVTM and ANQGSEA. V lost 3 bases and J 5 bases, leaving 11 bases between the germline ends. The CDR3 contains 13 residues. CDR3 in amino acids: CSVDVRGHNEQFF. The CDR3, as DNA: TGCAGCGTTGACGTCCGGGGGCACAATGAGCAGTTCTTC.

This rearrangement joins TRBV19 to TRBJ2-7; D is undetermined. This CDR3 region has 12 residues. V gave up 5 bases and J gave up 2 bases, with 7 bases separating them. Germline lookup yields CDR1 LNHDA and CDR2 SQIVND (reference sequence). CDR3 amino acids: CASSANTYEQYF. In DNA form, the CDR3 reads TGTGCCAGTAGTGCAAATACCTACGAGCAGTACTTC.